The 17 T cell receptor beta chains given below trace back to one sample, sequenced in a study of shared clonotypes between healthy human individuals (dated by TCRdb to between 2020 and 2021). The library was prepared using the immunoSEQ multiplex PCR assay. This immuneACCESS table, as held by TCRdb, lists in-frame sequences with V and J called but not all clones. Of the missing ones, under half trace to an unresolved V gene in checked studies; the others have no known cause. Within this sample are approximately 1,500,000 clones, with about 98% of them counted one time only. The ten largest clones take up around 0.45% of the sample. The sample was naive CD4+ T cells sorted from blood. The cell subset or site label on this specimen signifies: CD45RA+ positively selected. All receptors derive from a young man in good health.

Concerning this clone: Other DNA sequences from this sample encode an identical CDR3 as well. This rearrangement joins TRBV28 to TRBJ1-5; tentative D call: TRBD1 (5 bases). The V gene lost 2 bases and the J gene lost 6 bases, with 5 bases spanning the gap. Germline CDR1 is MDHEN and CDR2 is SYDVKM. This CDR3 is 12 amino acids long. Here the CDR3 DNA reads TGTGCCAGCAGTTTAGGGGGTCAGCCCCAGCATTTT. Translated, it gives CASSLGGQPQHF.

This rearrangement joins TRBV30 to TRBJ1-3, with 7 bases matching TRBD1. With V trimmed by 3 bases and J by 3 bases, 8 bases remained unmatched. The V gene's germline CDR1 is GTSNPN and CDR2 SVGIG (reference sequence). The CDR3 sequence is 15 residues long. The DNA for the CDR3 is TGTGCCTGGAGGATTGATAGGGGGCTTGGAAACACCATATATTTT. Translating it yields CAWRIDRGLGNTIYF.

In its sample, this clone was seen a few times. The chain links TRBV4-1 to TRBJ2-2; 7 nucleotides match TRBD2. After removal of 4 bases from V and 3 bases from J, the junction contained 5 bases not matched to a gene. CDR3 length: 15 residues. From germline, CDR1 is MGHRA and CDR2 YSYEKL. In nucleotides, the CDR3 is TGCGCCAGCAGCCTTGGCGGGAGCGACACCGGGGAGCTGTTTTTT. This gives the protein CASSLGGSDTGELFF.

This chain joins TRBV19 and TRBJ2-7, with 8 nucleotides matching TRBD1. The CDR3 length is 15 residues. CDR1 is LNHDA, CDR2 SQIVND, per germline (reference sequence). Trimming cost V 5 bases and J 3 bases; bases outside gene matches: 9. The CDR3 DNA reads TGTGCCAGTAGTTACCCGGGACAGGACGTCTACGAGCAGTACTTC. It codes for CASSYPGQDVYEQYF.

The rearrangement links TRBV5-4 to TRBJ2-1; D gene ambiguous. Per the germline V gene, CDR1 is SGHNT and CDR2 is YYREEE (reference sequence). This CDR3 region has 16 residues. Trimming left V 0 bases short and J 0 bases short, with 10 bases between. CDR3 sequence (DNA): TGTGCCAGCAGCTTGGGGGTCCCTAGCTCCTACAATGAGCAGTTCTTC. It yields the protein CASSLGVPSSYNEQFF.

The gene calls are TRBV18 and TRBJ2-3; no reliable D call. Germline assignment: CDR1 KGHSH and CDR2 LQKENI. V was cut by 3 bases and J by 6 bases, with 13 bases left in between. The CDR3 spans 14 residues. The DNA of the CDR3 is TGTGCCAGCTCACCGGTTCCGAAAACTGATACGCAGTATTTT. Translated, it gives CASSPVPKTDTQYF.

The gene calls are TRBV19 and TRBJ2-2; 7 bases line up with TRBD2. Germline trimming cut 7 bases from V and 0 bases from J; bases unmatched to any gene: 5. There are 15 residues in the CDR3. Germline V gene lookup returns CDR1 LNHDA and CDR2 SQIVND (reference sequence). This CDR3 is CASTERDPNTGELFF. The CDR3 DNA reads TGTGCCAGTACCGAGCGGGACCCGAACACCGGGGAGCTGTTTTTT.

With regard to this clone: Additional DNA sequences in this sample encode the identical CDR3. The chain uses TRBV28 and TRBJ2-7; TRBD2 agrees at 7 bases. The germline CDR1 and CDR2 sequences are MDHEN and SYDVKM. The CDR3 length is 14 residues. V shed 2 bases, J shed 2 bases, and the junction held 3 bases outside the gene matches. CDR3 amino acids: CASSLPSGPYEQYF. CDR3 nucleotide sequence: TGTGCCAGCAGTTTACCTAGCGGCCCCTACGAGCAGTACTTC.

This clone was picked up one time. The chain carries TRBV29-1 and TRBJ2-7; tentative D call: TRBD2 (6 bases). Deletions cut 4 bases from V and 4 bases from J, with 14 bases between. The CDR3 contains 13 residues. Germline V gene lookup returns CDR1 SQVTM and CDR2 ANQGSEA. For the CDR3, the DNA is TGCAGCGTTGTTCAAGCGGGCGTGTACGAGCAGTACTTC. Translation gives CSVVQAGVYEQYF.

The chain employs TRBV6-1 and TRBJ2-3, with D perhaps matching TRBD1 (6 bases). The CDR3 is 13 residues long. Germline values: CDR1 MNHNS, CDR2 SASEGT. Trimming took off 6 bases at V and 5 bases at J, with 12 bases between the two ends. The CDR3 reads CASRVNRVDTQYF. DNA for the CDR3: TGTGCCAGCAGGGTCAACAGGGTAGATACGCAGTATTTT.

The chain couples TRBV19 to TRBJ2-7, with D uncertain. The CDR3 is 12 residues long. The germline gives CDR1 LNHDA, CDR2 SQIVND (reference sequence). The germline V and J ends were trimmed by 4 bases and 3 bases, with 7 bases remaining between them. The CDR3 DNA reads as TGTGCCAGTAGTACAGACCACTACGAGCAGTACTTC. Translating gives CASSTDHYEQYF. Using reference TRBV19 and TRBJ2-7 for the parts outside the CDR3, the full variable domain is DGGITQSPKYLFRKEGQNVTLSCEQNLNHDAMYWYRQDPGQGLRLIYYSQIVNDFQKGDIAEGYSVSREKKESFPLTVTSAQKNPTAFYLCASSTDHYEQYFGPGTRLTVT.

With respect to this clone: The same CDR3 also results from other DNA sequences found in this sample. The chain has TRBV6-5 and TRBJ2-2, with no clear D. Germline V lookup: CDR1 MNHEY, CDR2 SVGAGI. Deletions cut 6 bases from V and 5 bases from J, with 10 bases between. The CDR3 loop spans 13 amino acids. DNA of the CDR3: TGTGCCAGCAGAGCCCCCGCAACCGGGGAGCTGTTTTTT. It specifies CASRAPATGELFF.

The chain joins TRBV28 to TRBJ2-7; D possibly matches TRBD1 or TRBD2 (5 bases each). The V end was cut by 3 bases, the J end by 0 bases, with 9 bases between. The CDR3 sequence is 14 residues long. The germline V gene encodes CDR1 MDHEN and CDR2 SYDVKM. CDR3 coding DNA: TGTGCCAGCAGTTTGGCTGGGACCTCCTACGAGCAGTACTTC. This encodes CASSLAGTSYEQYF.

Note on this clone: Other DNA sequences in this specimen translate into the identical CDR3. The J gene is TRBJ2-5, the V gene TRBV7-2; D may be TRBD2 (7 bases). This CDR3 region has 14 residues. The ends were cut back, 3 bases at V and 1 base at J, with 9 bases in the middle. Germline CDR1 reads SGHTA; CDR2 reads FQGNSA. CDR3: CASSLRGPQETQYF. CDR3 sequence (DNA): TGTGCCAGCAGCTTGCGGGGGCCCCAAGAGACCCAGTACTTC.

The gene calls are TRBV18 and TRBJ2-7; D uncertain. CDR3 length: 13 residues. Germline values: CDR1 KGHSH, CDR2 LQKENI. The V and J ends lost 4 bases and 6 bases respectively, with 13 bases between them. CDR3 in amino acids: CASSLSAPPEQYF. The CDR3 coding sequence is TGTGCCAGCTCACTTTCTGCCCCACCCGAGCAGTACTTC. The full variable domain, rest sourced from reference TRBV18 and TRBJ2-7, is NAGVMQNPRHLVRRRGQEARLRCSPMKGHSHVYWYRQLPEEGLKFMVYLQKENIIDESGMPKERFSAEFPKEGPSILRIQQVVRGDSAAYFCASSLSAPPEQYFGPGTRLTVT.

The chain recombines TRBV27 with TRBJ2-7, with 13 bases that match TRBD2. V shed 6 bases and J 0 bases; nucleotides not matched to a gene: 14. The CDR3 runs to 19 residues. Germline CDR1 MNHEY, CDR2 SMNVEV (reference sequence). For the CDR3, the DNA is TGTGCCAGCAGCCCAGTCTCACTAGCGGGAGGGTTCGCCTCCTACGAGCAGTACTTC. This encodes CASSPVSLAGGFASYEQYF.

This chain joins TRBV30 and TRBJ2-1; 7 bases match TRBD2. Per the germline V gene, CDR1 is GTSNPN and CDR2 is SVGIG (reference sequence). The CDR3 runs 14 residues. The J segment lost 5 bases and the V segment lost 0 bases, leaving 4 bases of the junction unmatched. The CDR3 DNA follows: TGTGCCTGGAGTGTGGGGGGGACTCACAATGAGCAGTTCTTC. This codes for CAWSVGGTHNEQFF.